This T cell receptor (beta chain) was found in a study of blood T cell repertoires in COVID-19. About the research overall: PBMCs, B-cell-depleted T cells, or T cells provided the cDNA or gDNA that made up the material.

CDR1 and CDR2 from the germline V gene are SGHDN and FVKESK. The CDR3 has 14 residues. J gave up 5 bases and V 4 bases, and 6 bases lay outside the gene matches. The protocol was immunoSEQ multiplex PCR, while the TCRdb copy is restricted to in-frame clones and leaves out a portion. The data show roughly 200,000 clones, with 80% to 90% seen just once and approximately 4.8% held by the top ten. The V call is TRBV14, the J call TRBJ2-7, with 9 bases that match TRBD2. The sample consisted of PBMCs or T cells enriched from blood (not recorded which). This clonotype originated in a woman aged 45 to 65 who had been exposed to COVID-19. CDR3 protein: CASSPRQRGDEQYF. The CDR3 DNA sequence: TGTGCCAGCAGCCCCCGGCAGCGGGGGGACGAGCAGTACTTC.